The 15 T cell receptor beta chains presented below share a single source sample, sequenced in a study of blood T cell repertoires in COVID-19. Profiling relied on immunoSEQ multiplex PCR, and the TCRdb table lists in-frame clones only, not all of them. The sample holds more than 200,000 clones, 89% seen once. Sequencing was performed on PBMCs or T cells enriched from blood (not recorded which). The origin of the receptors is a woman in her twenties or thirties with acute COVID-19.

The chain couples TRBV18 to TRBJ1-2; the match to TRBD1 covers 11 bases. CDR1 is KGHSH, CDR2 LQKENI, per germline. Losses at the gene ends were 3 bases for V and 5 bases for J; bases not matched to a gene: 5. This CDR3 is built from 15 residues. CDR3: CASSPDRGRGYGYTF. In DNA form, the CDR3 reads TGTGCCAGCTCACCGGACAGGGGGCGAGGGTATGGCTACACCTTC.

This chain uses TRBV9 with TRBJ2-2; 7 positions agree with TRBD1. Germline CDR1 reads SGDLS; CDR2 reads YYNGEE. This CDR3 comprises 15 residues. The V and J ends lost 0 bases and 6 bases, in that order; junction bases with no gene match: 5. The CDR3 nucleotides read TGTGCCAGCAGCGTAGCAACAGGGGTTGCCGGGGAGCTGTTTTTT. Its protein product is CASSVATGVAGELFF.

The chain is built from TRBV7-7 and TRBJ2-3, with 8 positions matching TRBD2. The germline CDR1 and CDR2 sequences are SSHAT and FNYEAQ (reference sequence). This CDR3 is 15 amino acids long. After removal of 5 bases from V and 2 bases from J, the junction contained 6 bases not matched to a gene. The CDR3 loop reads CASSPSGGHTDTQYF. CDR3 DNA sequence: TGTGCCAGCAGCCCGAGCGGGGGTCACACAGATACGCAGTATTTT.

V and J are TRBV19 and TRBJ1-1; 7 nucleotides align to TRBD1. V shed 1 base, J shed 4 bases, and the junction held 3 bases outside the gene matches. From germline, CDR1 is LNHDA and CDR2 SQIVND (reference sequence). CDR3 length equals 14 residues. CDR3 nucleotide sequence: TGTGCCAGTAGTATAGCAGGGGGGATCACTGAAGCTTTCTTT. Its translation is CASSIAGGITEAFF. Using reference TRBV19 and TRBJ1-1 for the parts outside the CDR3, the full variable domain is DGGITQSPKYLFRKEGQNVTLSCEQNLNHDAMYWYRQDPGQGLRLIYYSQIVNDFQKGDIAEGYSVSREKKESFPLTVTSAQKNPTAFYLCASSIAGGITEAFFGQGTRLTVV.

The CDR3 reads CAISDRTMNTEAFF. The DNA of the CDR3 is TGTGCCATCAGTGACAGGACTATGAACACTGAAGCTTTCTTT. The chain employs TRBV10-3 and TRBJ1-1; D not certain. V lost 3 bases to trimming and J lost 0 bases, with 8 bases between them. CDR3 length: 14 amino acids. Germline V gene lookup returns CDR1 ENHRY and CDR2 SYGVKD.

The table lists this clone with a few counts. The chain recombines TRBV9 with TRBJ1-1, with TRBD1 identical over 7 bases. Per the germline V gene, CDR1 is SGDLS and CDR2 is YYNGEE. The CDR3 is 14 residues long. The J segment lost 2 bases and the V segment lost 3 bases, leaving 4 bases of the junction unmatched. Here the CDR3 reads CASSDRDSNTEAFF. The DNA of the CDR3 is TGTGCCAGCAGCGACCGGGACAGTAACACTGAAGCTTTCTTT.

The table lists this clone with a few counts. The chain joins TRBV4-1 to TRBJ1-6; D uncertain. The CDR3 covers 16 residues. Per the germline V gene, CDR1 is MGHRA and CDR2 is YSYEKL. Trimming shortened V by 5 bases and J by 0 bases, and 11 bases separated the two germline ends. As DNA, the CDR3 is TGCGCCAGCAGCGAGCGCTCGAGCTCCTATAATTCACCCCTCCACTTT. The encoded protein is CASSERSSSYNSPLHF.

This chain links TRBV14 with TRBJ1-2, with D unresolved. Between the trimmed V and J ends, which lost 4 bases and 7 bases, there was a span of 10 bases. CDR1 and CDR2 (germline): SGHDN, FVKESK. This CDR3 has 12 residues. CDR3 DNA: TGTGCCAGCAGCCCCCTCAGGTTTGGCTACACCTTC. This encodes CASSPLRFGYTF.

CDR3 DNA: TGTGCCAGCAGCTTAGATTTAGGGGGCGCCGGCAATGAGCAGTTCTTC. Its protein product is CASSLDLGGAGNEQFF. The chain combines TRBV11-3 with TRBJ2-1; TRBD1 matches 7 bases. Germline V gene sequence: CDR1 SGHNT, CDR2 YENEEA. The ends lost 0 bases at V and 6 bases at J; junction bases unmatched: 8. The CDR3 has 16 residues.

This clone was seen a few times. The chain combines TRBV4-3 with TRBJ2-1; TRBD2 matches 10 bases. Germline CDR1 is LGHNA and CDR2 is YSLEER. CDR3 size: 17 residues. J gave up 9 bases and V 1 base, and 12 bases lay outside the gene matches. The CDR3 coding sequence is TGCGCCAGCAGCCAAGCCTGGAGCGGGGGGGAGATGAGTGAGCAGTTCTTC. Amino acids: CASSQAWSGGEMSEQFF.

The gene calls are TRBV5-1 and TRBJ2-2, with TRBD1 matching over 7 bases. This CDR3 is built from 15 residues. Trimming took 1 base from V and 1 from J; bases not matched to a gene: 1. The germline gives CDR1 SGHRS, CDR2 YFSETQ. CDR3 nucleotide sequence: TGCGCCAGCAGCTTGACAGGGGAGAACACCGGGGAGCTGTTTTTT. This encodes CASSLTGENTGELFF. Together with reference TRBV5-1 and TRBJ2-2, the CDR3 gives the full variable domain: KAGVTQTPRYLIKTRGQQVTLSCSPISGHRSVSWYQQTPGQGLQFLFEYFSETQRNKGNFPGRFSGRQFSNSRSEMNVSTLELGDSALYLCASSLTGENTGELFFGEGSRLTVL.

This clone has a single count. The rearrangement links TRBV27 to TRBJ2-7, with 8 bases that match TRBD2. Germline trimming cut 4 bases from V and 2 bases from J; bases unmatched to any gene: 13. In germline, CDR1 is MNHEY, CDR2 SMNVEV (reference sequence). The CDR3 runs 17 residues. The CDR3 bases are TGTGCCAGCAGTTCGTTCGCAGCGGGGGAGATTCCCTACGAGCAGTACTTC. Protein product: CASSSFAAGEIPYEQYF.

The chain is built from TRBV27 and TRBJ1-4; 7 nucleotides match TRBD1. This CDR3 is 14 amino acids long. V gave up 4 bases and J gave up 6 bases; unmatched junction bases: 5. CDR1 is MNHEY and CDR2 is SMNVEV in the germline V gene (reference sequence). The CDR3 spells CASSSGQDDEKLFF. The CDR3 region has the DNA TGTGCCAGCAGTTCAGGACAGGATGATGAAAAACTGTTTTTT.

The CDR3 bases are TGTGCCAGCTCACCACAACAGGGGGCTTTCTTT. This sequence encodes CASSPQQGAFF. The chain carries TRBV18 and TRBJ1-1, with 7 nucleotides matching TRBD1. Trimming took 1 base from V and 11 from J; bases not matched to a gene: 1. The V gene's germline CDR1 is KGHSH and CDR2 LQKENI. This CDR3 has 11 residues.

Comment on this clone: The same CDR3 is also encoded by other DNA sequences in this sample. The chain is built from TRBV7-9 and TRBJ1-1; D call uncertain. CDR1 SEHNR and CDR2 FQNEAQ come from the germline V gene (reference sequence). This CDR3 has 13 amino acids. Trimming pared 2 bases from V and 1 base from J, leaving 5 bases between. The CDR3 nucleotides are TGTGCCAGCAGCTTATCGGGGAACACTGAAGCTTTCTTT. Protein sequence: CASSLSGNTEAFF.